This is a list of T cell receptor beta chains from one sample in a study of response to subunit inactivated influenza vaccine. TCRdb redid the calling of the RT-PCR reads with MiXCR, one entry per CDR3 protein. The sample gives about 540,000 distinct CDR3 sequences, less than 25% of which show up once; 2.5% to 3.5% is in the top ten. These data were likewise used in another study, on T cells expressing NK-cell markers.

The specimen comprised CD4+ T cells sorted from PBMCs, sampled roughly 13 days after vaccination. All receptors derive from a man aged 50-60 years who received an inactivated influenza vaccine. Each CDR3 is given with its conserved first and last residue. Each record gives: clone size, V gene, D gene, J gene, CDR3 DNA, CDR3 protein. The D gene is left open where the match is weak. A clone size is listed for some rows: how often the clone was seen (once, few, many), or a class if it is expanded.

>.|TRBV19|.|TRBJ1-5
TGTGCCAGTAGTTCGACCTGGGGGGGTCAGCCCCAGCATTTT
CASSSTWGGQPQHF
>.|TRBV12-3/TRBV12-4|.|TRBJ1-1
TGTGCCGGCAGTTTCCGTCAAGCTCTGAGGCTCACTGAAGCTTTCTTT
CAGSFRQALRLTEAFF
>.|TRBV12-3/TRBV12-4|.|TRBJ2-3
TGTGCCAGCGGACTCGGGGGGCAGAACACGCAGTATTTT
CASGLGGQNTQYF
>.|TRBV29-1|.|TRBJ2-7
TGCAGCGTAAGGGACGGCGACTCCTACGAGCAGTACTTC
CSVRDGDSYEQYF
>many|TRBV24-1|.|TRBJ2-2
TGTGCCACCAGTGATTTTGGGCTAGTTGGCACCGGGGAGCTGTTTTTT
CATSDFGLVGTGELFF
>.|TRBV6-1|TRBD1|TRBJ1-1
TGTGCCAGCAGGGGGGACAGGGGCAACACTGAAGCTTTCTTT
CASRGDRGNTEAFF
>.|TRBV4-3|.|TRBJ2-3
TGCGCCAGCAGCCAAGGCTCGTCTACGCAGTATTTT
CASSQGSSTQYF
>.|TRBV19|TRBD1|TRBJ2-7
TGTGCCAGTTCCTCCTCCGGGACAGACTATTACGAGCAGTACTTC
CASSSSGTDYYEQYF
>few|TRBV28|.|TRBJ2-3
TGTGCCAGCAGTTTGGGTGGGGCCGGCGATACGCAGTATTTT
CASSLGGAGDTQYF
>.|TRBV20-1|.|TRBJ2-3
TGCAGTGCTTCCTCAGCTACTAGCACAGATACGCAGTATTTT
CSASSATSTDTQYF
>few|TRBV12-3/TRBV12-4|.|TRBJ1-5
TGTGCCAGCAGTTTCCTAACTAATCAGCCCCAGCATTTT
CASSFLTNQPQHF
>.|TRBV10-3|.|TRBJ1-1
TGTGCCATCAGTACCACGGACCGAGGGAGCACTGAAGCTTTCTTT
CAISTTDRGSTEAFF
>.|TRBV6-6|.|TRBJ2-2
TGTGCCAGCAGTCCACTAATACCCGGGGAGCTGTTTTTT
CASSPLIPGELFF
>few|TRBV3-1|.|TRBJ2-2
TGTGCCAGCAGCCAACAAAGGGAGCTGTTTTTT
CASSQQRELFF
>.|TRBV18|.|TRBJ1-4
TGTGCCAGCTCACCCCCAGGTCCGCGTGGTGAAAAACTGTTTTTT
CASSPPGPRGEKLFF
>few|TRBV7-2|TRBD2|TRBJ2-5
TGTGCCAGCAGCTTAGCACTAGCGGGTCTAAGGGGAGAGACCCAGTACTTC
CASSLALAGLRGETQYF
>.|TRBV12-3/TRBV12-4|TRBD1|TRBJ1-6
TGTGCCAGCAGTGCGCACAGGGGTGCGCCCCTCCACTTT
CASSAHRGAPLHF
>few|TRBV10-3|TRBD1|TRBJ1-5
TGTGCCACCCGGACAGGGAGCGGTAGCAATCAGCCCCAGCATTTT
CATRTGSGSNQPQHF
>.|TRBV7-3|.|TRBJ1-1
TGTGCCAGCAGCTTCGAAGGGGGGGTAGCTTTCTTT
CASSFEGGVAFF
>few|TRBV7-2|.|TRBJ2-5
TGTGCCATCAGCTTAAACAGTCCCCAAGAGACCCAGTACTTC
CAISLNSPQETQYF
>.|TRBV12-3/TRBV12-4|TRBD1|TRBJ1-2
TGTGCCAGCACGCGGACAGGGGTCTATGGCTACACCTTC
CASTRTGVYGYTF
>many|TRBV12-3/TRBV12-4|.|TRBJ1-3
TGTGCCAGCAGTCTTGGGACATCCGGAAACACCATATATTTT
CASSLGTSGNTIYF
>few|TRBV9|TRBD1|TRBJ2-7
TGTGCCAGCAGCGTACATGGGACAGGGAGGAGCGAGCAGTACTTC
CASSVHGTGRSEQYF
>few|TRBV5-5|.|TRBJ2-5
TGTGCCAGCAGCCTTATTGACAGGCCACGGGAGACCCAGTACTTC
CASSLIDRPRETQYF
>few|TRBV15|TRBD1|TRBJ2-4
TGTGCCACCAGCAGGGACAGGGGAAACATTCAGTACTTC
CATSRDRGNIQYF
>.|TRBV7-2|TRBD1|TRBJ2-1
TGTGCCAGCAGCCCGGGTGGGGCAGGGGGCAACAATGAGCAGTTCTTC
CASSPGGAGGNNEQFF